The source of this T cell receptor beta chain is a study of T cell responses to AZD1222 COVID-19 vaccine. Findings and limits, study-wide: In the spike-specific TCR repertoire, nearly half reportedly target unmutated variant regions. The breadth and depth of Spike-specific TCRs increased once two AZD1222 doses had been given. White British people made up most donors, females outnumbered males, and clonal diversity was possibly underestimated.

The data were produced by immunoSEQ multiplex PCR, yet TCRdb's version contains in-frame clones alone and is incomplete. The data show 130,000 to 150,000 clones, 88% seen once. The CDR3 spans 14 residues. The V gene lost 5 bases and the J gene lost 6 bases, with 17 bases spanning the gap. The germline V gene encodes CDR1 SEHNR and CDR2 FQNEAQ (reference sequence). The count of this clone is one. The antigen remains unidentified. This receptor was identified in an adult in good health. The chain is built from TRBV7-9 and TRBJ2-7; a weak D match, TRBD1 (6 bases). The specimen was peripheral blood, collected on day 0 of AZD1222 vaccination. The CDR3 bases are TGTGCCAGCAGCACTACCGGGACAAGCCCCGAGCAGTACTTC. Amino acid sequence: CASSTTGTSPEQYF.